The 18 T cell receptor beta chains below come from one sample, sequenced in a study of radiotherapy plus CTLA-4 blockade in lung cancer listed by TCRdb under 2018. Libraries were constructed by the immunoSEQ multiplex PCR assay. TCRdb provides this immuneACCESS table in a form limited to in-frame rearrangements. Some clones are lacking; in checked studies, under half of them reflect an unresolved V gene, and why the rest are absent is not known. For this sample the table gives tens of thousands of clones, of which approximately 81% were detected only once. Over 15% of the sample is taken by the ten largest. Sample: peripheral blood, taken from a patient treated with radiotherapy plus ipilimumab. All receptors derive from a human donor with non-small cell lung cancer that progressed on radiotherapy plus ipilimumab.

The chain joins TRBV7-6 to TRBJ2-3, with TRBD2 identical over 10 bases. The CDR3 is 19 amino acids. Trimming cost V 5 bases and J 6 bases; bases outside gene matches: 20. Germline V gives CDR1 SGHVS, CDR2 FNYEAQ. The CDR3 spells CASSPRSRLAGIGEDTQYF. CDR3 sequence (DNA): TGTGCCAGCAGCCCGCGGTCTCGACTAGCGGGCATAGGAGAGGATACGCAGTATTTT. Using reference TRBV7-6 and TRBJ2-3 for the parts outside the CDR3, the full variable domain is GAGVSQSPRYKVTKRGQDVALRCDPISGHVSLYWYRQALGQGPEFLTYFNYEAQQDKSGLPNDRFSAERPEGSISTLTIQRTEQRDSAMYRCASSPRSRLAGIGEDTQYFGPGTRLTVL.

The chain uses TRBV4-2 and TRBJ2-7, with D perhaps TRBD1 (5 bases). Trimming shortened V by 5 bases and J by 5 bases, and 13 bases separated the two germline ends. This CDR3 contains 13 residues. From germline, CDR1 is LGHNA and CDR2 YNFKEQ. The CDR3 DNA is TGTGCCAGCAGCGGCGACAGTGCCAACGAGCAGTACTTC. Amino acid sequence: CASSGDSANEQYF.

V and J are TRBV7-2 and TRBJ2-7; tentative D call: TRBD2 (5 bases). Germline CDR1 SGHTA, CDR2 FQGNSA. V lost 6 bases to trimming and J lost 2 bases, with 11 bases between them. The CDR3 covers 13 residues. CDR3 sequence (DNA): TGTGCCAGCAGGGACTTAGGAGCCTACGAGCAGTACTTC. Translation gives CASRDLGAYEQYF.

The chain combines TRBV28 with TRBJ2-1, with D perhaps TRBD2 (5 bases). Germline CDR1 is MDHEN and CDR2 is SYDVKM. V was pared by 4 bases and J by 0 bases, with 13 bases between. This CDR3 is built from 16 residues. The CDR3, as DNA: TGTGCCAGCAGTTGGAGAATAGCGAACTCCTACAATGAGCAGTTCTTC. Encoded protein: CASSWRIANSYNEQFF.

This chain connects TRBV29-1 to TRBJ2-7, with TRBD1 matching 8 bases. J was trimmed by 0 bases and V by 5 bases; bases with no gene match: 3. This CDR3 is built from 13 residues. Germline V lookup: CDR1 SQVTM, CDR2 ANQGSEA. CDR3 in amino acids: CSVRDRSSYEQYF. CDR3 bases: TGCAGCGTTCGGGACAGGAGCTCCTACGAGCAGTACTTC.

The chain combines TRBV14 with TRBJ2-7; unclear D gene. Trimming took 1 base from V and 4 from J, leaving 11 bases between them. The CDR3 totals 14 residues. Germline V gene data show CDR1 as SGHDN and CDR2 as FVKESK. This CDR3 is CASSQVPLRYEQYF. In DNA form, the CDR3 reads TGTGCCAGCAGCCAAGTCCCCCTTAGATACGAGCAGTACTTC.

This chain joins TRBV10-3 and TRBJ2-7; 7 bases line up with TRBD1. This CDR3 is built from 14 residues. V lost 7 bases, J lost 4 bases, and 10 bases stayed unmatched. Germline lookup yields CDR1 ENHRY and CDR2 SYGVKD. The CDR3 DNA follows: TGTGCCATCACTCAAACAGGGGTACGGTACGAGCAGTACTTC. It yields the protein CAITQTGVRYEQYF.

This chain connects TRBV15 to TRBJ1-3, with D uncertain. There are 16 residues in the CDR3. Germline V gene data show CDR1 as LNHNV and CDR2 as YYDKDF (reference sequence). Deletions cut 0 bases from V and 0 bases from J, with 9 bases between. CDR3 bases: TGTGCCACCAGCAGAGATCGGGCATCCTCTGGAAACACCATATATTTT. Translating gives CATSRDRASSGNTIYF.

A few counts support this clone. The chain uses TRBV5-1 and TRBJ1-2; TRBD1 matches 7 bases. The junction had 3 bases not matched to a gene; V was cut back by 4 bases and J by 3 bases. The CDR3 loop spans 13 amino acids. Germline V CDR1 and CDR2: SGHRS, YFSETQ. The CDR3 DNA reads as TGCGCCAGCAGCCACGGGACAGACTATGGCTACACCTTC. This encodes CASSHGTDYGYTF.

The chain recombines TRBV28 with TRBJ1-2, with a possible D match to TRBD1 (5 bases). Per the germline V gene, CDR1 is MDHEN and CDR2 is SYDVKM. This CDR3 is 12 amino acids long. V was clipped by 2 bases and J by 8 bases, with 9 bases between them. CDR3 sequence (DNA): TGTGCCAGCAGTTTACCACAGGCGGGCTACACCTTC. Translation: CASSLPQAGYTF.

The chain couples TRBV4-2 to TRBJ1-1, with no clear D. The CDR3 length is 13 residues. Germline CDR1 is LGHNA and CDR2 is YNFKEQ. Trimming stripped 4 bases from V and 1 base from J, with 7 bases between. The CDR3: CASSPLRNTEAFF. In DNA form, the CDR3 reads TGTGCCAGCAGCCCCCTTAGGAACACTGAAGCTTTCTTT.

This clone was picked up one time. The chain joins TRBV6-6 to TRBJ1-4; D not certain. Germline V CDR1 and CDR2: MNHNY, SVGAGI (reference sequence). Between the trimmed V and J ends, which lost 8 bases and 8 bases, there was a span of 12 bases. The CDR3 is 12 amino acids. CDR3 in DNA: TGTGCCAGCTCCCCAGGTGGAGAAAAACTGTTTTTT. Translating gives CASSPGGEKLFF.

V is TRBV27 and J is TRBJ2-6; 9 bases map to TRBD1. The CDR3 extends over 17 amino acids. Germline assignment: CDR1 MNHEY and CDR2 SMNVEV (reference sequence). J lost 0 bases, V lost 4 bases, and 4 bases had no gene match. CDR3 sequence: CASSSGTGYSGANVLTF. In DNA, the CDR3 is TGTGCCAGCAGTTCCGGGACAGGGTACTCTGGGGCCAACGTCCTGACTTTC.

The rearrangement links TRBV5-4 to TRBJ1-5; no clear D. The V gene lost 1 base and the J gene lost 0 bases, with 8 bases spanning the gap. Germline loops: CDR1 SGHNT, CDR2 YYREEE (reference sequence). The CDR3 consists of 15 residues. This CDR3 reads CASSLIVYSNQPQHF. Written as DNA, the CDR3 is TGTGCCAGCAGCTTGATAGTATATAGCAATCAGCCCCAGCATTTT.

This chain links TRBV2 with TRBJ2-2; D unclear. The germline V gene has CDR1 SNHLY and CDR2 FYNNEI. CDR3 length: 15 amino acids. Trimming cost V 7 bases and J 3 bases, with 15 bases left between them. In DNA, the CDR3 is TGTGCCAGCAAAGAGAAGGTCTCTCACACCGGGGAGCTGTTTTTT. The encoded protein is CASKEKVSHTGELFF.

The chain carries TRBV5-5 and TRBJ1-1, with D hard to call. The CDR3 extends over 14 amino acids. V lost 5 bases and J lost 0, with 11 bases in between. Germline lookup yields CDR1 SGHKS and CDR2 YYEKEE (reference sequence). In DNA, the CDR3 is TGTGCCAGCAGAGGAGATTTCATGAACACTGAAGCTTTCTTT. Translated: CASRGDFMNTEAFF.

This chain uses TRBV18 with TRBJ1-1; D is uncertain. The germline V and J ends were trimmed by 6 bases and 4 bases, with 21 bases remaining between them. Germline CDR1 is KGHSH and CDR2 is LQKENI. The CDR3 sequence is 16 residues long. The CDR3 region has the DNA TGTGCCAGCTCCCCAGTCATTGGGGAAAAGGGCACTGAAGCTTTCTTT. Amino acid sequence: CASSPVIGEKGTEAFF.

As DNA, the CDR3 is TGTGCCACCAGCAGGGACAGGGAGAGCTCTGGAAACACCATATATTTT. This encodes CATSRDRESSGNTIYF. The V and J genes are TRBV15 and TRBJ1-3; 8 nucleotides align to TRBD1. The CDR3 consists of 16 residues. From germline, CDR1 is LNHNV and CDR2 YYDKDF (reference sequence). V shed 3 bases and J 0 bases; nucleotides not matched to a gene: 4.